A single sample is the source of the 8 T cell receptor beta chains below, sequenced in a study of T cells in Graves' hyperthyroidism and ophthalmopathy (dated by TCRdb to about 2019). Receptor amplification or capture employed multiplex PCR. Sequenced on an Illumina HiSeq 2000. The TCR beta CDR3 regions were amplified from RNA transcripts. The TCR CDR3 was subjected to a first round of RT-PCR using the HTBI primer set and the Qiagen OneStep RT-PCR kit. TCRdb itself trimmed the public reads at Q25 with fastp, ran MiXCR and retained productive beta chains. For every CDR3 protein sequence, its rows merge into one entry that carries the most common genes and DNA. The sample profile shows 700,000 or so distinct CDR3 sequences; 16% of them were found once. 8.4% of the sample rests with the top ten. The sample consisted of blood. Receptors were obtained from a man younger than 30 with Graves' hyperthyroidism.

This clonotype has a handful of counts. V and J are TRBV28 and TRBJ2-1; perhaps D is TRBD1 or TRBD2 (5 bases each). V was pared by 1 base and J by 8 bases, with 9 bases between. CDR3 length equals 13 residues. Germline lookup yields CDR1 MDHEN and CDR2 SYDVKM. CDR3 protein: CASSLSRDDEQFF. CDR3 DNA: TGTGCCAGCAGTTTATCCCGGGACGATGAGCAGTTCTTC.

This clonotype showed up just a few times. The chain employs TRBV3-1 and TRBJ1-5; TRBD1 is a possible D gene (6 bases). Germline V gives CDR1 LGHDT, CDR2 YNNKEL (reference sequence). The CDR3 is 15 amino acids. V lost 2 bases and J 6 bases, leaving 14 bases between the germline ends. The CDR3 nucleotides read TGTGCCAGCAGCCAATCGGGGGCATTTAGTCAGCCCCAGCATTTT. Encoded protein: CASSQSGAFSQPQHF.

The V and J genes are TRBV2 and TRBJ2-3; no reliable D call. Germline V lookup: CDR1 SNHLY, CDR2 FYNNEI. The CDR3 is 17 residues long. The V end was cut by 6 bases, the J end by 2 bases, with 21 bases between. DNA for the CDR3: TGTGCCAGCAGCCATCGACCGGGCCCTATCCCCACAGATACGCAGTATTTT. The encoded protein is CASSHRPGPIPTDTQYF.

V and J are TRBV6-1 and TRBJ2-1; D remains unclear. Germline CDR1 and CDR2: MNHNS and SASEGT. Between the trimmed V and J ends, which lost 3 bases and 0 bases, there was a span of 9 bases. This CDR3 contains 15 residues. The CDR3 coding sequence is TGTGCCAGCAGTGAGACCTTAAGCTCCTACAATGAGCAGTTCTTC. This encodes CASSETLSSYNEQFF.

This clonotype has a handful of counts. The CDR3 nucleotides read TGTGCCAGCAGCGCAGAGGACATCTCCTACGAGCAGTACTTC. As protein: CASSAEDISYEQYF. The rearrangement links TRBV9 to TRBJ2-7, with D tentatively TRBD1 (5 bases). The CDR3 length is 14 residues. V gave up 3 bases and J gave up 0 bases, with 10 bases separating them. Looked up from germline, CDR1 is SGDLS and CDR2 is YYNGEE.

V and J are TRBV7-9 and TRBJ1-1; tentative D call: TRBD1 (5 bases). The CDR3 is 12 amino acids. Trimming took off 3 bases at V and 7 bases at J, with 9 bases between the two ends. From germline, CDR1 is SEHNR and CDR2 FQNEAQ (reference sequence). Here the CDR3 DNA reads TGTGCCAGCAGCTTCAGCAGGGTTGAAGCTTTCTTT. As protein: CASSFSRVEAFF.

There are many counts of this clonotype. This rearrangement joins TRBV28 to TRBJ2-7; D may be TRBD2 (7 bases). Between the trimmed V and J ends, which lost 8 bases and 6 bases, there was a span of 14 bases. In germline, CDR1 is MDHEN, CDR2 SYDVKM. CDR3 length equals 12 residues. The CDR3 is CASGEGGTEQYF. Here the CDR3 DNA reads TGTGCCAGCGGAGAGGGGGGGACCGAGCAGTACTTC. The full variable domain, completed using reference TRBV28 and TRBJ2-7, is DVKVTQSSRYLVKRTGEKVFLECVQDMDHENMFWYRQDPGLGLRLIYFSYDVKMKEKGDIPEGYSVSREKKERFSLILESASTNQTSMYLCASGEGGTEQYFGPGTRLTVT.

This clonotype was observed at least ten times. The rearrangement uses TRBV7-8 and TRBJ1-5; D unresolved. The CDR3 is 14 residues long. The V gene's germline CDR1 is SGHVS and CDR2 FQNEAQ. V was shortened by 5 bases and J by 0 bases, with 8 bases between the two germline ends. CDR3 nucleotides: TGTGCCAGCAGCGCAACCAATAGCAATCAGCCCCAGCATTTT. It codes for CASSATNSNQPQHF.